A selection of T cell receptor beta chains follows, all from one sample in a study of early T cells in non-severe SARS-CoV-2 infection. TCRdb ran MiXCR on the 5' RACE reads and lists one entry per CDR3 protein. The sample holds about 100,000 distinct CDR3 sequences; over 10% are singletons and the top ten take around 3.2%. Sequenced sample: whole blood. The receptors shown here come from an adult who was a healthcare worker with PCR-confirmed SARS-CoV-2 infection or an uninfected control (not recorded which). The CDR3 runs from the conserved cysteine through the conserved F or W. The D gene is left open where the match is weak. Where a row states a size, it is once, few, many or the class of an expanded clone; other rows omit it.

TRBD2 TRBJ2-1 many TRBV7-9 TGTGCCAGCAGCCCCATCACTAGCGGGGGAGGTAATGAGCAGTTCTTC CASSPITSGGGNEQFF
. TRBJ1-6 few TRBV3-1 TGTGCCAGCAGCCATACGGGGTGGGATTCACCCCTCCACTTT CASSHTGWDSPLHF
. TRBJ1-5 . TRBV5-1 TGCGCCAGCACCAAATCGACTACTCGGCAGCCCCAGCATTTT CASTKSTTRQPQHF
TRBD1 TRBJ2-3 few TRBV6-5 TGTGCCAGCAGAGACTGGGACAGGGGGCCAGATACGCAGTATTTT CASRDWDRGPDTQYF
TRBD1 TRBJ2-3 few TRBV5-6 TGTGCCAGCAGCATATACAGGGGCCCCTTCACAGATACGCAGTATTTT CASSIYRGPFTDTQYF
TRBD1 TRBJ2-5 few TRBV6-2/TRBV6-3 TGTGCCAGCAGTTACGGGGACAGATTTAGCCAGACCCAGTACTTC CASSYGDRFSQTQYF
TRBD2 TRBJ2-7 . TRBV20-1 TGCAGTGCCACCTGGGGAGGGGCCTCGAGCCACGAGCAGTACTTC CSATWGGASSHEQYF
. TRBJ2-3 few TRBV3-1 TGTGCCAGCAGCCAGCCCACAGATACGCAGTATTTT CASSQPTDTQYF
. TRBJ2-5 many TRBV18 TGTGCCAGCTCACCACCGTCAGGAGAAGAGACCCAGTACTTC CASSPPSGEETQYF
. TRBJ2-3 . TRBV10-1 TGCGCCAGCAGTGAGTCGGAGGGGGCCTACACAGATACGCAGTATTTT CASSESEGAYTDTQYF
. TRBJ2-1 . TRBV5-1 TGCGCCACCTCGATTTATCAAGATGGGGGCAATGAGCAGTTCTTC CATSIYQDGGNEQFF
. TRBJ2-4 few TRBV6-5 TGTGCCAGCAGGTCCCGCCCGTCGGCCAAAAACATTCAGTACTTC CASRSRPSAKNIQYF
TRBD2 TRBJ2-1 . TRBV6-4 TGTGCCACCTCTAGCGGGAGGGTCAGCTCCTACAATGAGCAGTTCTTC CATSSGRVSSYNEQFF
TRBD1 TRBJ2-3 . TRBV7-6 TGTGCCAGCTCCACGGGGGACAGGGCGGAAGATACGCAGTATTTT CASSTGDRAEDTQYF
TRBD2 TRBJ2-1 . TRBV12-3/TRBV12-4 TGTGCCAGCAGTCCCCGGACTAGCGGGAGGTCGGGCAATGAGCAGTTCTTC CASSPRTSGRSGNEQFF
. TRBJ1-3 . TRBV7-9 TGTGCCAGCAGCTTATCGGGGGCAGGAAACACCATATATTTT CASSLSGAGNTIYF
TRBD2 TRBJ2-1 . TRBV20-1 TGCAGTGCAAAAAGGGCCCGGGCTGCGGGAGTGGGCTCCTACAATGAGCAGTTCTTC CSAKRARAAGVGSYNEQFF
. TRBJ2-1 . TRBV6-1 TGTGCCAGCAGTGAACCCGGGCTTTCCTCCTACAATGAGCAGTTCTTC CASSEPGLSSYNEQFF
TRBD2 TRBJ2-3 many TRBV29-1 TGCAGCGTTGAAGATCCCGGGACTAGCAACACAGATACGCAGTATTTT CSVEDPGTSNTDTQYF
. TRBJ1-1 few TRBV5-4 TGTGCCAGCAGCTTGTCCGGGGTAGCGAACACTGAAGCTTTCTTT CASSLSGVANTEAFF
. TRBJ2-5 many TRBV29-1 TGCAGCGTTGGTCGGGCGGATCAAGAGACCCAGTACTTC CSVGRADQETQYF
. TRBJ2-1 few TRBV19 TGTGCCAGTAGTACTTACAGGGTTACTAACAATGAGCAGTTCTTC CASSTYRVTNNEQFF
TRBD2 TRBJ2-3 few TRBV6-5 TGTGCCAGCAGTTACTCCGCTAGCGGGATCACAGATACGCAGTATTTT CASSYSASGITDTQYF
TRBD1 TRBJ1-4 . TRBV5-6 TGTGCCAGCAGCTGGACACTCGGGACAGCCGGTGAAAAACTGTTTTTT CASSWTLGTAGEKLFF
. TRBJ1-5 many TRBV12-3/TRBV12-4 TGTGCCAGCAGTGAAACATTATACAATCAGCCCCAGCATTTT CASSETLYNQPQHF
. TRBJ2-5 . TRBV19 TGTGCCAGTAGTCGGGGTCAGGGGATTCCGGAGACCCAGTACTTC CASSRGQGIPETQYF
. TRBJ2-1 many TRBV18 TGTGCCAGCTCACCGGGGATCCCGGACAATGAGCAGTTCTTC CASSPGIPDNEQFF